These 9 T cell receptor beta chains share one sample of origin, sequenced in a study of blood T cell repertoires in COVID-19. The method was immunoSEQ multiplex PCR; TCRdb's version includes in-frame clones alone and lacks a portion of them. The table shows about 180,000 clones, with about 84% occurring only once. Sequencing input: peripheral blood. The receptors stem from a person aged 65-85 years with COVID-19, enrolled during active disease.

This sequence joins TRBV4-3 and TRBJ1-4, with 8 bases identical to TRBD1. The CDR3 is made up of 15 amino acids. Losses at the gene ends were 5 bases for V and 6 bases for J; bases not matched to a gene: 8. Looked up from germline, CDR1 is LGHNA and CDR2 is YSLEER. The CDR3 nucleotides are TGCGCCAGCAGCGCGGACAGGGAGAGTTATGAAAAACTGTTTTTT. It yields the protein CASSADRESYEKLFF.

The V call is TRBV6-6, the J call TRBJ1-1; possibly TRBD1 for D (6 bases). There are 16 residues in the CDR3. V lost 8 bases and J lost 6, with 25 bases in between. Germline V gives CDR1 MNHNY, CDR2 SVGAGI (reference sequence). CDR3 coding DNA: TGTGCCAGCTCCTTACTGCCCGGGGCAGGGGTCCCTGAAGCTTTCTTT. It yields the protein CASSLLPGAGVPEAFF.

This clone is a singleton in its sample. The chain uses TRBV4-2 and TRBJ1-6, with 7 bases fitting TRBD1. Trimming took 4 bases from V and 12 from J; bases not matched to a gene: 18. Germline V gene sequence: CDR1 LGHNA, CDR2 YNFKEQ. The length of the CDR3 is 17 residues. The CDR3 loop reads CASSRKGGDRENQPLHF. The CDR3 bases are TGTGCCAGCAGCCGAAAAGGGGGTGACAGGGAGAATCAACCCCTCCACTTT.

V is TRBV5-1 and J is TRBJ2-3; 9 nucleotides agree with TRBD1. Germline loops: CDR1 SGHRS, CDR2 YFSETQ. The CDR3 loop spans 17 amino acids. Unmatched junction bases numbered 13, after V lost 4 bases and J lost 4 bases. The CDR3 spells CASSRDYKGQGADTQYF. The CDR3 coding sequence is TGCGCCAGCAGCAGAGATTATAAGGGACAGGGTGCAGATACGCAGTATTTT.

J is TRBJ2-1 and V is TRBV7-3; 11 bases are a match to TRBD1. CDR3 length: 14 residues. Trimming at V came to 5 bases and at J to 8 bases, leaving 5 bases not matched to a gene. CDR1 is SGHTA and CDR2 is FQGTGA in the germline V gene. The CDR3 coding sequence is TGTGCCAGCAGCCCAAAGGACAGGGGGCATGAGCAGTTCTTC. Its protein product is CASSPKDRGHEQFF.

CDR3 loop: CASSGGQGNNQPQHF. CDR3 DNA: TGTGCCAGTAGTGGGGGACAGGGGAACAATCAGCCCCAGCATTTT. The rearrangement joins TRBV19 to TRBJ1-5; 10 bases line up with TRBD1. Germline lookup yields CDR1 LNHDA and CDR2 SQIVND (reference sequence). With V trimmed by 5 bases and J by 3 bases, 4 bases remained unmatched. This CDR3 has 15 amino acids.

The rearrangement joins TRBV7-8 to TRBJ2-7; D gene uncertain. The CDR3 has 15 residues. The germline CDR1 and CDR2 sequences are SGHVS and FQNEAQ. Trimming left V 1 base short and J 5 bases short, with 15 bases between. The CDR3 sequence is CASSLDVVATDEQYF. CDR3 nucleotides: TGTGCCAGCAGCTTAGATGTGGTAGCTACCGACGAGCAGTACTTC.

The chain joins TRBV18 to TRBJ1-2; the match to TRBD1 covers 8 bases. Per germline, CDR1 KGHSH and CDR2 LQKENI. Losses at the gene ends were 3 bases for V and 6 bases for J; bases not matched to a gene: 9. CDR3 size: 15 residues. In DNA, the CDR3 is TGTGCCAGCTCACCTTCTGGACAGGGCGGCCATGGCTACACCTTC. Its protein is CASSPSGQGGHGYTF.

V gene TRBV29-1 combines with J gene TRBJ2-1, with 8 bases lining up with TRBD2. V shed 8 bases and J 9 bases; nucleotides not matched to a gene: 21. This CDR3 has 16 amino acids. CDR1 SQVTM and CDR2 ANQGSEA come from the germline V gene. Here the CDR3 reads CSTPPEASGSISEQFF. The CDR3 region has the DNA TGCAGCACACCTCCGGAGGCGAGCGGGAGTATAAGTGAGCAGTTCTTC.